These 8 T cell receptor beta chains came from one sample sequenced in a study of cytomegalovirus exposure and HLA in healthy donors. Using immunoSEQ multiplex PCR, the repertoire was profiled, and TCRdb retains in-frame clones only, with some absent. The profile shows 150,000 to 200,000 clones, less than 90% of them singletons. The sequenced material came from PBMCs. The receptor source for this set is a man aged 30 to 45 in good health and CMV-seropositive.

This clone was detected only a few times. The chain is built from TRBV29-1 and TRBJ1-2; no reliable D call. Germline loops: CDR1 SQVTM, CDR2 ANQGSEA. V dropped 6 bases and J dropped 4 bases, with 12 bases sitting between them. There are 12 residues in the CDR3. The CDR3 nucleotides read TGCAGCGTAGTTAGCAGCTTCTATGGCTACACCTTC. Protein: CSVVSSFYGYTF.

V is TRBV18 and J is TRBJ2-7; unclear D gene. V lost 4 bases, J lost 0 bases, and 10 bases lay in between. Per the germline V gene, CDR1 is KGHSH and CDR2 is LQKENI. The CDR3 has 14 residues. For the CDR3, the DNA is TGTGCCAGCTCACTTTCAAGCACCTCCTACGAGCAGTACTTC. Amino acid sequence: CASSLSSTSYEQYF.

Only one count was recorded for this clone. The chain joins TRBV30 to TRBJ2-5, with a weak D call TRBD2 (6 bases). V lost 3 bases and J 2 bases, leaving 13 bases between the germline ends. The CDR3 runs 14 residues. CDR1 is GTSNPN and CDR2 is SVGIG in the germline V gene (reference sequence). The CDR3 here is CAWSSRREQETQYF. Written as DNA, the CDR3 is TGTGCCTGGAGCAGCAGGCGGGAACAAGAGACCCAGTACTTC.

The V and J genes are TRBV5-1 and TRBJ1-4; the match to TRBD1 covers 7 bases. CDR1 and CDR2 (germline): SGHRS, YFSETQ. Trimming took 0 bases from V and 7 from J; bases not matched to a gene: 6. This CDR3 is built from 15 residues. CDR3 in amino acids: CASSLVGGESEKLFF. The CDR3 DNA reads as TGCGCCAGCAGCTTGGTAGGGGGCGAGAGTGAAAAACTGTTTTTT.

The V gene is TRBV28, the J gene TRBJ2-1; D remains unclear. The CDR3 consists of 15 residues. V dropped 3 bases and J dropped 4 bases, with 13 bases sitting between them. The V gene's germline CDR1 is MDHEN and CDR2 SYDVKM. The CDR3 nucleotides read TGTGCCAGCAGTTTCGCGGCCAACATGTACAATGAGCAGTTCTTC. It specifies CASSFAANMYNEQFF.

The chain recombines TRBV29-1 with TRBJ2-3; D ambiguous. The CDR3 is 11 amino acids. With 6 bases removed from V and 2 bases from J, the gap between germline ends came to 6 bases. CDR1 SQVTM and CDR2 ANQGSEA come from the germline V gene. The CDR3 spells CSVADTDTQYF. In DNA, the CDR3 is TGCAGCGTCGCAGACACAGATACGCAGTATTTT.

The rearrangement joins TRBV23-1 to TRBJ2-2; D perhaps matches TRBD1 (5 bases). TRBV23-1 is known as an ORF, though its function is uncertain. The CDR3 covers 14 residues. V was clipped by 11 bases and J by 4 bases, with 17 bases between them. CDR3 nucleotides: TGCGCCCGAGACAGCCGACCGCCCACCGGGGAGCTGTTTTTT. Protein sequence: CARDSRPPTGELFF.

The CDR3 DNA reads as TGTGCCAGCAGTCCCTCGGGCACTGAAGCTTTCTTT. This sequence encodes CASSPSGTEAFF. The chain couples TRBV6-5 to TRBJ1-1; D not certain. This CDR3 is built from 12 residues. Trimming removed 5 bases at V and 4 bases at J, with 8 bases between. Germline loops: CDR1 MNHEY, CDR2 SVGAGI.